The clone carrying this T cell receptor (beta chain) was seen just once. This entry belongs to a study of PD-1 blockade in classical Hodgkin lymphoma. Study overall: Patients got intravenous nivolumab 3 mg/kg every 2 weeks.

The CDR3 sequence is 15 residues long. Deletions cut 5 bases from V and 3 bases from J, with 14 bases between. CDR1 is SGHNT and CDR2 is YENEEA in the germline V gene. Profiled with immunoSEQ multiplex PCR; TCRdb holds only in-frame clones, not every one. Here the sample spans about 24,000 clones, 81% being singletons. No patient escaped relapse after autologous stem cell transplantation, and brentuximab vedotin exposure varied. When best responses were assessed, they were complete response, partial response or progressive disease. This sample comprised peripheral blood mononuclear cells (PBMCs), obtained before the second cycle of nivolumab. The source is a human donor with classical Hodgkin lymphoma. The rearrangement joins TRBV11-3 to TRBJ1-3, with a weak D call TRBD1 (6 bases). In DNA form, the CDR3 reads TGTGCCAGCAGCGACACAGGGTTTTATGGAAACACCATATATTTT. It specifies CASSDTGFYGNTIYF. The full variable domain, its missing parts supplied by reference TRBV11-3 and TRBJ1-3, is EAGVVQSPRYKIIEKKQPVAFWCNPISGHNTLYWYLQNLGQGPELLIRYENEEAVDDSQLPKDRFSAERLKGVDSTLKIQPAELGDSAVYLCASSDTGFYGNTIYFGEGSWLTVV.